The 7 T cell receptor beta chains in this list originate from one sample, sequenced in a study of T cells in Graves' hyperthyroidism and ophthalmopathy. The TCR beta CDR3 regions underwent amplification using RNA transcripts as the source. The study used the HTBI primer set for a first-round RT-PCR of the TCR CDR3. TCRdb used MiXCR to reprocess the multiplex PCR reads, holding one entry per CDR3 protein. The table includes hundreds of thousands of distinct CDR3 sequences, 14% to 15% detected once. Source material: blood. These receptors originate from a woman aged 40 to 50 with Graves' ophthalmopathy.

This clonotype has a handful of counts. The chain joins TRBV6-2 or TRBV6-3 to TRBJ1-6; maybe TRBD1 (6 bases). Per the germline V gene, CDR1 is MNHEY and CDR2 is SVGEGT. The CDR3 contains 14 residues. V was pared by 6 bases and J by 6 bases, with 12 bases between. The CDR3: CASRNGTPNSPLHF. DNA for the CDR3: TGTGCCAGCAGAAACGGGACACCTAATTCACCCCTCCACTTT.

There are a few counts of this clonotype. The chain recombines TRBV5-4 with TRBJ1-2; 9 nucleotides agree with TRBD1. Trimming at V came to 4 bases and at J to 6 bases, leaving 7 bases not matched to a gene. From germline, CDR1 is SGHNT and CDR2 YYREEE (reference sequence). The CDR3 loop spans 14 amino acids. CDR3 loop: CASSLSGTGHGYTF. For the CDR3, the DNA is TGTGCCAGCAGCCTATCCGGGACAGGGCATGGCTACACCTTC.

This clonotype was detected many times. Here the CDR3 DNA reads TGCAGTGCTAGAGATCATCGGGGTACAGGGGAAGAGCAGTACTTC. This codes for CSARDHRGTGEEQYF. The V and J genes are TRBV20-1 and TRBJ2-7; 7 bases match TRBD1. The germline V gene encodes CDR1 DFQATT and CDR2 SNEGSKA (reference sequence). The CDR3 spans 15 residues. J was trimmed by 7 bases and V by 0 bases; bases with no gene match: 12.

The V call is TRBV7-8, the J call TRBJ2-2; D is undetermined. Deletions cut 6 bases from V and 6 bases from J, with 11 bases between. The CDR3 consists of 13 residues. Germline V gene data show CDR1 as SGHVS and CDR2 as FQNEAQ. The CDR3, as DNA: TGTGCCAGCAGTCATCCACCCCCCGGGGAGCTGTTTTTT. It specifies CASSHPPPGELFF.

This clonotype came up once. This rearrangement joins TRBV20-1 to TRBJ2-7; TRBD1 matches 8 bases. V shed 0 bases and J 4 bases; nucleotides not matched to a gene: 5. Germline CDR1 and CDR2: DFQATT and SNEGSKA (reference sequence). This CDR3 is built from 14 residues. The chain's CDR3 is CSARDPGQGYEQYF. CDR3 sequence (DNA): TGCAGTGCTAGAGATCCTGGACAGGGATACGAGCAGTACTTC.

This clonotype was seen at least ten times. The gene calls are TRBV30 and TRBJ2-7; the D gene is possibly TRBD1 (5 bases). Germline V lookup: CDR1 GTSNPN, CDR2 SVGIG (reference sequence). The CDR3 is made up of 11 amino acids. Trimming shortened V by 5 bases and J by 7 bases, and 12 bases separated the two germline ends. CDR3 sequence: CAWSGSSEQYF. The CDR3 bases are TGTGCCTGGTCAGGGTCGTCAGAGCAGTACTTC.

CDR3 nucleotides: TGTGCCAGCAGCCAAGAGGCAGGGGTCACCGAGCAGTACTTC. Translated, it gives CASSQEAGVTEQYF. V gene TRBV4-2 combines with J gene TRBJ2-7; TRBD1 might be the D (6 bases). The length of the CDR3 is 14 residues. V lost 0 bases to trimming and J lost 6 bases, with 12 bases between them. Germline V CDR1 and CDR2: LGHNA, YNFKEQ.